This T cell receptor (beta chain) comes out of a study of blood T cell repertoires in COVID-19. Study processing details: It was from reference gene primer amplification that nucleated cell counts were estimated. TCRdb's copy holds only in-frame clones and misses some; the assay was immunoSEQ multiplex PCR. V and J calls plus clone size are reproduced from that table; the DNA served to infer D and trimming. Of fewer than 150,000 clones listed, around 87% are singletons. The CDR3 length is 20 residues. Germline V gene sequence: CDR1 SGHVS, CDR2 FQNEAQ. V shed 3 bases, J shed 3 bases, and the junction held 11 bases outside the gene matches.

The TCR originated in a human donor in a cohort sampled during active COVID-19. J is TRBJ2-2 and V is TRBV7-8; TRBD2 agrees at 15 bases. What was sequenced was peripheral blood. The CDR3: CASSFWPGLAGGGDTGELFF. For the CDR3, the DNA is TGTGCCAGCAGCTTCTGGCCGGGACTAGCGGGAGGCGGGGACACCGGGGAGCTGTTTTTT.